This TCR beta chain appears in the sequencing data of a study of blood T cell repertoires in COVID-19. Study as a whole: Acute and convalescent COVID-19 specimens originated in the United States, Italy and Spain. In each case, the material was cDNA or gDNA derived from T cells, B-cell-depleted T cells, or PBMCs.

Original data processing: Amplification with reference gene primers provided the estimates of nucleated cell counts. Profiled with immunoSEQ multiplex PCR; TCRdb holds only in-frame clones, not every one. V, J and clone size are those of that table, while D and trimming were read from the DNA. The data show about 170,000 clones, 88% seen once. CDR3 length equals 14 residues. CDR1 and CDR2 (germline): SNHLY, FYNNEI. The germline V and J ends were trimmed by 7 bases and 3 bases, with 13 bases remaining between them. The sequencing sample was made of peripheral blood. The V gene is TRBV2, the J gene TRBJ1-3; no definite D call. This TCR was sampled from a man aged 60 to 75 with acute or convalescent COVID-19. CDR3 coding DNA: TGTGCCAGCACCCAAGCGGGGAGTGGAAACACCATATATTTT. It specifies CASTQAGSGNTIYF.